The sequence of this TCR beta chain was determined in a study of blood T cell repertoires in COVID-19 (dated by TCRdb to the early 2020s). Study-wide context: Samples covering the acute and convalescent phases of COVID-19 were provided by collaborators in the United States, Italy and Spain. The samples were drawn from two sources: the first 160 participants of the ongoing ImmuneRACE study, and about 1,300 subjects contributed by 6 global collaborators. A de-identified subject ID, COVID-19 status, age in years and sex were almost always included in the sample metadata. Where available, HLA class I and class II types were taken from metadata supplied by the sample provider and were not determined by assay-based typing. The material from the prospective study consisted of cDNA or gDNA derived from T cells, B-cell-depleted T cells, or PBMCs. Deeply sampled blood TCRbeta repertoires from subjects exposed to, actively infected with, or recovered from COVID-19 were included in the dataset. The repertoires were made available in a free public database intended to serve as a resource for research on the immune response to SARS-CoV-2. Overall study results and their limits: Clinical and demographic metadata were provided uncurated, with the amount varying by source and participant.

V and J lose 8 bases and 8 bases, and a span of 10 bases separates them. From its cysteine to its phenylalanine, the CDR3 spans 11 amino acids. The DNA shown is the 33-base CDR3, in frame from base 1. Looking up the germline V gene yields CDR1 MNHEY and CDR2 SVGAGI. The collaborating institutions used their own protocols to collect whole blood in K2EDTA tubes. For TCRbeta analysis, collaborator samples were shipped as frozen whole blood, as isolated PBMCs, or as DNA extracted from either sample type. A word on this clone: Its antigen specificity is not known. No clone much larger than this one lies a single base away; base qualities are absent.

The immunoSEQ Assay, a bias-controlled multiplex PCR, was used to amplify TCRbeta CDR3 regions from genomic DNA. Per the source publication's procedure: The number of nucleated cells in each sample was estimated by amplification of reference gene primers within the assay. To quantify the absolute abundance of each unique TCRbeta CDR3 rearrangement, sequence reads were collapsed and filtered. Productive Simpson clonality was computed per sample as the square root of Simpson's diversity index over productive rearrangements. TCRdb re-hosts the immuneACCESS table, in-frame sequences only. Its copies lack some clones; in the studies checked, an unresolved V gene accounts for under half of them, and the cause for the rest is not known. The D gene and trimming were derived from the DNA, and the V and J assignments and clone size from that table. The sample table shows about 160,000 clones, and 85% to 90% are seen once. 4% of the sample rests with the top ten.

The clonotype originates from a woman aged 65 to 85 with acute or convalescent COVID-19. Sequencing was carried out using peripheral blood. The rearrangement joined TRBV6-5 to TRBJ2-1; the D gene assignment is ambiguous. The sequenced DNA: TGTGCCAGCTTCGGTAGTTATGAGCAGTTCTTC. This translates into CASFGSYEQFF.